The clone carrying this T cell receptor beta chain appeared many times. The data stem from a study of prognosis after radiotherapy for stage I lung cancer. In the study overall: Median age was approximately 79 years (roughly 53 to 90) among around 13 men and a handful of women.

V was clipped by 10 bases and J by 1 base; unmatched bases: 2. CDR1 is MNHNS and CDR2 is SASEGT in the germline V gene. The CDR3 contains 14 residues. Two-round multiplex PCR, the amplification method, yielded TCR beta CDR3 from genomic DNA. Every TRBV and TRBJ gene had its own specific primer in first-round PCR. TCRdb reprocessed the multiplex PCR reads with MiXCR, giving one entry per CDR3 protein. The data contain around 30,000 distinct CDR3 sequences, less than 35% of them seen just once; the ten biggest clones take up around 30%. The input for sequencing was PBMCs, taken before or after stereotactic body radiation therapy (not recorded which). This TCR came from a donor older than 45 with non-small cell lung cancer. The gene calls are TRBV6-1 and TRBJ2-1; 12 bases line up with TRBD2. CDR3 bases: TGTGCCAACGGACTAGCGGGGTCCTACAATGAGCAGTTCTTC. Translation: CANGLAGSYNEQFF.